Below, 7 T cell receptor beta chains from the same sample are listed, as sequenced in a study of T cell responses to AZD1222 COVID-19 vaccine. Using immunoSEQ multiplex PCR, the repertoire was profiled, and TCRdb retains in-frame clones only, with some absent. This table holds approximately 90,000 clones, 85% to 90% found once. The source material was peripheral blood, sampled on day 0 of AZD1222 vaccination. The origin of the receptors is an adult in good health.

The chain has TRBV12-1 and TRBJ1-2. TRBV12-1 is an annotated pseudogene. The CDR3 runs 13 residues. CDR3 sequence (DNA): TGTGCCAGCAGCTTGAATGCGTACTATGGCTACACCTTC. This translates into CASSLNAYYGYTF.

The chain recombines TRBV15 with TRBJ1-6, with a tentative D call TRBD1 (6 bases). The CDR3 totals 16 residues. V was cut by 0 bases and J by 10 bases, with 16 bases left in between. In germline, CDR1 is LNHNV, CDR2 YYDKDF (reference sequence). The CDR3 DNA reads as TGTGCCACCAGCAGAGAGCTCACAGGGCAGGACTCACCCCTCCACTTT. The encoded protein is CATSRELTGQDSPLHF.

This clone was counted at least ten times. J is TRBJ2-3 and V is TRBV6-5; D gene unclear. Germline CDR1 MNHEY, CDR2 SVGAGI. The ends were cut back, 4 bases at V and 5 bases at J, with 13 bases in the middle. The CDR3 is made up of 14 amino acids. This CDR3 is CASSSLSGVDTQYF. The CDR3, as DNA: TGTGCCAGCAGTTCCCTGAGTGGGGTAGATACGCAGTATTTT.

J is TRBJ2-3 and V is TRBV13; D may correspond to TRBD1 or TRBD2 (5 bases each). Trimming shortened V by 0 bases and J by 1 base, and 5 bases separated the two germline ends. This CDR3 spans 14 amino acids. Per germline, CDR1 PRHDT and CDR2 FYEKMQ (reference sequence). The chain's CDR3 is CASSLGGRTDTQYF. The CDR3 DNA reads TGTGCCAGCAGCTTAGGGGGACGCACAGATACGCAGTATTTT. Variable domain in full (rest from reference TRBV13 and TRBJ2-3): AAGVIQSPRHLIKEKRETATLKCYPIPRHDTVYWYQQGPGQDPQFLISFYEKMQSDKGSIPDRFSAQQFSDYHSELNMSSLELGDSALYFCASSLGGRTDTQYFGPGTRLTVL.

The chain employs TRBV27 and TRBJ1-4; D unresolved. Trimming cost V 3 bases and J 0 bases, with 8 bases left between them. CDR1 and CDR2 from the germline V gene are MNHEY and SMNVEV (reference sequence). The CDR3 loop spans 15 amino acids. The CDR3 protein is CASSFLGATNEKLFF. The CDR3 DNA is TGTGCCAGCAGTTTTCTTGGGGCAACTAATGAAAAACTGTTTTTT. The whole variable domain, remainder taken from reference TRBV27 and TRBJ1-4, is EAQVTQNPRYLITVTGKKLTVTCSQNMNHEYMSWYRQDPGLGLRQIYYSMNVEVTDKGDVPEGYKVSRKEKRNFPLILESPSPNQTSLYFCASSFLGATNEKLFFGSGTQLSVL.

CDR3 DNA: TGTGCCAGCAGCCGGGATAGGACAGGGGGTCACGAGCAGTACTTC. Amino acids: CASSRDRTGGHEQYF. This chain links TRBV11-2 with TRBJ2-7; the match to TRBD1 covers 10 bases. The germline gives CDR1 SGHAT, CDR2 FQNNGV. This CDR3 is built from 15 residues. V lost 5 bases to trimming and J lost 5 bases; unmatched junction nucleotides: 9.

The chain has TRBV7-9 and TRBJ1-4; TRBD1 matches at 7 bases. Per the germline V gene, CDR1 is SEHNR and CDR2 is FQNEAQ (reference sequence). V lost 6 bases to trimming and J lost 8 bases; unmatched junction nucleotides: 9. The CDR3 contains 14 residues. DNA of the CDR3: TGTGCCAGCAGGGAAACAGGGGCGGAAGAAAAACTGTTTTTT. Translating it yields CASRETGAEEKLFF. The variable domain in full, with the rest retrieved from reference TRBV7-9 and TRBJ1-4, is DTGVSQNPRHKITKRGQNVTFRCDPISEHNRLYWYRQTLGQGPEFLTYFQNEAQLEKSRLLSDRFSAERPKGSFSTLEIQRTEQGDSAMYLCASRETGAEEKLFFGSGTQLSVL.